This T cell receptor (beta chain) was sequenced during a study of blood T cells in healthy people across ages. Sample-barcoded 5' priming and a J-beta primer mix drove a second PCR of roughly 6 to 12 cycles. All cDNA molecules were each tagged by a template-switch adaptor with 12 random nucleotides. In TCRdb, the 5' RACE reads were re-called with MiXCR into one record per CDR3 protein. The sample has some 1.4 million distinct CDR3 sequences, approximately 38% seen once. V dropped 4 bases and J dropped 5; count of bases not matched to a gene: 5. Per germline, CDR1 MNHNS and CDR2 SASEGT. The CDR3 covers 14 residues.

The TCR comes from a woman aged 18-29 years in good health. Sequencing was carried out using blood. The chain employs TRBV6-1 and TRBJ1-5; 7 bases agree with TRBD1. The CDR3 nucleotides are TGTGCCAGCAGTGGATCTACAGGGGATCAGCCCCAGCATTTT. Translating gives CASSGSTGDQPQHF.